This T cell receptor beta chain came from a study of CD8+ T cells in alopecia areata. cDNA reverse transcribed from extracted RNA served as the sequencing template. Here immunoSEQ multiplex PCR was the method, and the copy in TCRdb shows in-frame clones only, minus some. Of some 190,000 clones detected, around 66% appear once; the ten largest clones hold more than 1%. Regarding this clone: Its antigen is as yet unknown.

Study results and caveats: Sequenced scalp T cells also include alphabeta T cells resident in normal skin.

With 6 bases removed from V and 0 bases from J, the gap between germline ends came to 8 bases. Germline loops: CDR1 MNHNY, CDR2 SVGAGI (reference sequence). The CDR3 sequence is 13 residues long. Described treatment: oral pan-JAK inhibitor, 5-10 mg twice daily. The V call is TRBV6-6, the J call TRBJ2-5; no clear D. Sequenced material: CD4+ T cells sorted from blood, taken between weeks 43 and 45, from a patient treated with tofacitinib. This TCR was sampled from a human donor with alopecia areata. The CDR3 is CASRYRHQETQYF. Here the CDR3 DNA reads TGTGCCAGCAGGTACAGACACCAAGAGACCCAGTACTTC.